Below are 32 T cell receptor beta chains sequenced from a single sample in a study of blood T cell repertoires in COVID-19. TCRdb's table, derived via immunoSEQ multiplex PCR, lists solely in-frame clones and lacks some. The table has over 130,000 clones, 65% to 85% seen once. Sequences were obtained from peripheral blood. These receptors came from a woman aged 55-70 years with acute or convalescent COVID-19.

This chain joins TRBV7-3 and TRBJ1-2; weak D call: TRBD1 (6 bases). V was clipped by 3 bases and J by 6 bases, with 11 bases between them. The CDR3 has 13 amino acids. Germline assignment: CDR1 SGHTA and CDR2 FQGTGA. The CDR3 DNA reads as TGTGCCAGCAGCTTTGCTGGGGGCGATGGCTACACCTTC. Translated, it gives CASSFAGGDGYTF.

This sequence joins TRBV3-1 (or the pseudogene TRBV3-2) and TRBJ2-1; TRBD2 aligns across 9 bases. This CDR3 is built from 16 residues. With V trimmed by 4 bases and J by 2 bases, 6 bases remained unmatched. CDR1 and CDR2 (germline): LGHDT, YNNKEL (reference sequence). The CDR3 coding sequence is TGTGCCAGCAGCCGGGGGTCTAGCGGGGCCTACAATGAGCAGTTCTTC. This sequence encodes CASSRGSSGAYNEQFF.

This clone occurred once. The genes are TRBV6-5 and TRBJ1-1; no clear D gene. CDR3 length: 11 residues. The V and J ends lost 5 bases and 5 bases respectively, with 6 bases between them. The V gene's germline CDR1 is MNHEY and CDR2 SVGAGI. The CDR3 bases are TGTGCCAGCAGTACGACTACTGAAGCTTTCTTT. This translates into CASSTTTEAFF.

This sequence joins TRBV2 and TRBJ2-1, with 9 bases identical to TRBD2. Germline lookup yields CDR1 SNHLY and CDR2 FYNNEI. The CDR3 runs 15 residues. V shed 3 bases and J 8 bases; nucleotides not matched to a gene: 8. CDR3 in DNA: TGTGCCAGCAGTGACCTTGTGGTAGCGGGAGATGAGCAGTTCTTC. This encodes CASSDLVVAGDEQFF.

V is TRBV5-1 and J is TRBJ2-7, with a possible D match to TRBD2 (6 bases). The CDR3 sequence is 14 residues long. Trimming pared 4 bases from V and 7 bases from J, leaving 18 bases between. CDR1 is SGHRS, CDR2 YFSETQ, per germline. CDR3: CASSGAGRDKEQYF. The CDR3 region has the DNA TGCGCCAGCAGCGGAGCAGGGCGGGATAAAGAGCAGTACTTC.

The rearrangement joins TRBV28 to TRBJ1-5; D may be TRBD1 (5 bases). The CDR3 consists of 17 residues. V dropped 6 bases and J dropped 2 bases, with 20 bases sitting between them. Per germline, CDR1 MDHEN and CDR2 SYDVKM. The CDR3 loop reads CASSPAGGGWGNQPQHF. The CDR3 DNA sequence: TGTGCCAGCAGCCCTGCGGGCGGGGGTTGGGGCAATCAGCCCCAGCATTTT. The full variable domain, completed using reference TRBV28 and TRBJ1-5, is DVKVTQSSRYLVKRTGEKVFLECVQDMDHENMFWYRQDPGLGLRLIYFSYDVKMKEKGDIPEGYSVSREKKERFSLILESASTNQTSMYLCASSPAGGGWGNQPQHFGDGTRLSIL.

Here the CDR3 DNA reads TGCGCCAGCAGCCCCGGACTAGCGGCTCGTTTCCTCAATGAGCAGTTCTTC. This codes for CASSPGLAARFLNEQFF. The J gene is TRBJ2-1, the V gene TRBV5-1; 10 bases match TRBD2. CDR3 length: 17 residues. J gave up 6 bases and V 4 bases, and 13 bases lay outside the gene matches. Per germline, CDR1 SGHRS and CDR2 YFSETQ.

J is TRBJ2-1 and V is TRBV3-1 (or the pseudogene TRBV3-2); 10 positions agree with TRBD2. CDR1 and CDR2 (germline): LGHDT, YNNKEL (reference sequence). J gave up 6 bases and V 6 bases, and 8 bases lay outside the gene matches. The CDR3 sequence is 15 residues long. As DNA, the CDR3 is TGTGCCAGCAGAGCGGGACTAGCGAGCATCAATGAGCAGTTCTTC. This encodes CASRAGLASINEQFF.

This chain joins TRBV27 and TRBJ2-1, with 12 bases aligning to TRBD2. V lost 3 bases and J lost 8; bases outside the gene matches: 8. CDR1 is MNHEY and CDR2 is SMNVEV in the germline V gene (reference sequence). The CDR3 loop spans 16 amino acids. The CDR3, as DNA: TGTGCCAGCAGTTTCTCTAGCGGGAGGGCCCGGTATGAGCAGTTCTTC. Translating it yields CASSFSSGRARYEQFF.

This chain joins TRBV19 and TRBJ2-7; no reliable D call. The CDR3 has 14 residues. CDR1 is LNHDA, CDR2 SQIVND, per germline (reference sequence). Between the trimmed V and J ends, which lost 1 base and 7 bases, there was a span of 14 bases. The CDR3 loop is CASSIGGSRREQYF. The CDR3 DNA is TGTGCCAGTAGTATAGGTGGAAGCCGGCGGGAGCAGTACTTC.

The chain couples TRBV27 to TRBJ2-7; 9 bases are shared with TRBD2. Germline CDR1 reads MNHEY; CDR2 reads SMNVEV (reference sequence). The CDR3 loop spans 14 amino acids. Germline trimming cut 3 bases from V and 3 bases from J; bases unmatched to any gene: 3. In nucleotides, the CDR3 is TGTGCCAGCAGTTTTTCGACTAGCGGCTACGAGCAGTACTTC. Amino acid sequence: CASSFSTSGYEQYF.

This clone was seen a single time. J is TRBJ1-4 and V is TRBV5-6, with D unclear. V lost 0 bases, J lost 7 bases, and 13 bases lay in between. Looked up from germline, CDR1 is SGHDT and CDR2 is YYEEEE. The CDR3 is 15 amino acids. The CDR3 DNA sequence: TGTGCCAGCAGCTTGGGTCCACCCGGGTCTGAAAAACTGTTTTTT. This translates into CASSLGPPGSEKLFF.

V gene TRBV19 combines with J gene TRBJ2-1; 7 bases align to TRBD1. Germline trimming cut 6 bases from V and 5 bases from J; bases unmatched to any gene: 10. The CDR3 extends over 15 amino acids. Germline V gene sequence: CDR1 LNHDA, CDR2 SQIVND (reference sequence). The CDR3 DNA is TGTGCCAGTAGGGTACAGGGGAGAATAGACAATGAGCAGTTCTTC. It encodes CASRVQGRIDNEQFF.

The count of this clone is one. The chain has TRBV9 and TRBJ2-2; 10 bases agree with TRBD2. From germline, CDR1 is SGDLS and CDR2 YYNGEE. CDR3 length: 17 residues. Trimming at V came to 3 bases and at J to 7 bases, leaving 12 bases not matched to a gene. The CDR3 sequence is CASSETYLAGVIGELFF. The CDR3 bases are TGTGCCAGCAGCGAGACGTACCTAGCGGGAGTTATCGGGGAGCTGTTTTTT.

The CDR3 DNA reads as TGTGCCAGCAGTTTCGGACTAGCGGTCACCGGGGAGCTGTTTTTT. Its translation: CASSFGLAVTGELFF. The V call is TRBV28, the J call TRBJ2-2; 10 bases align to TRBD2. V dropped 3 bases and J dropped 4; count of bases not matched to a gene: 2. This CDR3 has 15 amino acids. Germline CDR1 is MDHEN and CDR2 is SYDVKM.

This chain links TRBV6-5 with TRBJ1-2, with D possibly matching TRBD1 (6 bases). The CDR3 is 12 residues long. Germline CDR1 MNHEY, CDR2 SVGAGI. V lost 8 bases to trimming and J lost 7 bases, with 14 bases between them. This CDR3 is CASHRVLGGYTF. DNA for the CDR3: TGTGCCAGCCACAGGGTTTTGGGTGGCTACACCTTC.

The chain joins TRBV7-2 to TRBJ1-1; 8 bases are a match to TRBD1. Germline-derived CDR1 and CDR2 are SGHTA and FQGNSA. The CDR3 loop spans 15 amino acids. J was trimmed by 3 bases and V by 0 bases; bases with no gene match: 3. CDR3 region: CASSLATGGHTEAFF. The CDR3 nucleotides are TGTGCCAGCAGCTTAGCCACAGGGGGGCACACTGAAGCTTTCTTT.

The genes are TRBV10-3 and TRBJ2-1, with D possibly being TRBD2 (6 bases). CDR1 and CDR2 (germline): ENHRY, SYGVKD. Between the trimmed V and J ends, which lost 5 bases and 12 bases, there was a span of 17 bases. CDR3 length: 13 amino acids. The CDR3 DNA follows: TGTGCCATCAGTCCAGCGGGCTCGATGGGGCAGTTCTTC. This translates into CAISPAGSMGQFF.

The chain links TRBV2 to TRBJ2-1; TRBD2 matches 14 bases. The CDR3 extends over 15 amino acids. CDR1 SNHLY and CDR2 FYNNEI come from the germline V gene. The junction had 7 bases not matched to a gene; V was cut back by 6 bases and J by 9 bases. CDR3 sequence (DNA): TGTGCCAGCAGACCGAGGACTAGCGGGGGGAGTGAGCAGTTCTTC. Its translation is CASRPRTSGGSEQFF.

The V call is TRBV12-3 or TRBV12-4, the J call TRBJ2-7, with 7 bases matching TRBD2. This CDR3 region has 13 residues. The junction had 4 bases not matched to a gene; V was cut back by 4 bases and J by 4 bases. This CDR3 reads CASSYGGRYEQYF. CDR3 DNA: TGTGCCAGCAGTTACGGGGGGAGGTACGAGCAGTACTTC.

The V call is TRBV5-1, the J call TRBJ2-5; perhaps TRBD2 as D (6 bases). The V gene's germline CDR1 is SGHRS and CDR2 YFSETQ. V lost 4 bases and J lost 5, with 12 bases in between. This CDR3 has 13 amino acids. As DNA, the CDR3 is TGCGCCAGCAGCCCGGGACTCGCGGAGACCCAGTACTTC. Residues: CASSPGLAETQYF.

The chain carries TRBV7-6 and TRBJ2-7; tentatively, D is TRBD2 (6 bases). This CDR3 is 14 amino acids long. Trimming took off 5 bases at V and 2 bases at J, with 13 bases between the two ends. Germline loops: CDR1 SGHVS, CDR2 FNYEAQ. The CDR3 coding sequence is TGTGCCAGCAGCCCCTACGGGAGCCCCTACGAGCAGTACTTC. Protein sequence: CASSPYGSPYEQYF. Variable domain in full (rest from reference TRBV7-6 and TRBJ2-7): GAGVSQSPRYKVTKRGQDVALRCDPISGHVSLYWYRQALGQGPEFLTYFNYEAQQDKSGLPNDRFSAERPEGSISTLTIQRTEQRDSAMYRCASSPYGSPYEQYFGPGTRLTVT.

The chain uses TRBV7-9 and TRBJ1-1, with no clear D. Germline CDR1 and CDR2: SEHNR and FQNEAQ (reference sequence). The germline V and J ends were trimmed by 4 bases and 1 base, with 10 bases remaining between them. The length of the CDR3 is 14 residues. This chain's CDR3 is CASSSLGRNTEAFF. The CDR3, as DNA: TGTGCCAGCAGCTCCCTCGGGAGGAACACTGAAGCTTTCTTT.

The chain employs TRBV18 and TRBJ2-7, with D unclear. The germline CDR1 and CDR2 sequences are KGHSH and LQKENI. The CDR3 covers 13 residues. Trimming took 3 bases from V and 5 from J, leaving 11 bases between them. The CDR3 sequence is CASSPSIENEQYF. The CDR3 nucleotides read TGTGCCAGCTCACCTTCAATCGAGAACGAGCAGTACTTC.

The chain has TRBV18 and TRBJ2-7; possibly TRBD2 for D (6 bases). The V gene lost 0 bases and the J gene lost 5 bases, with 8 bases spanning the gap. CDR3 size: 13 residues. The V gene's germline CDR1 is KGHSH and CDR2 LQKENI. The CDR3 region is CASSPPGGNEQYF. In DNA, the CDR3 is TGTGCCAGCTCACCACCCGGCGGGAACGAGCAGTACTTC.

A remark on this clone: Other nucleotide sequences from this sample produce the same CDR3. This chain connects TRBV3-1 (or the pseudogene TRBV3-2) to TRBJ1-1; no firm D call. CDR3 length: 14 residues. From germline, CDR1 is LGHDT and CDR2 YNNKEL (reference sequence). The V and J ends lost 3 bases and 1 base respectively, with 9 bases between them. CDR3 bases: TGTGCCAGCAGCCAGGTCGGCGGGAACACTGAAGCTTTCTTT. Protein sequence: CASSQVGGNTEAFF.

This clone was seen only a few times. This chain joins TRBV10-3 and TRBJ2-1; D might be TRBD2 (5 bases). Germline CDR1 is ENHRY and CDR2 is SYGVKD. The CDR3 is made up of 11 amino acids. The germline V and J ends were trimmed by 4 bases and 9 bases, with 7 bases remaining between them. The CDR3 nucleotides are TGTGCCATCAGTGTGGGGAGTGAGCAGTTCTTC. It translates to CAISVGSEQFF.

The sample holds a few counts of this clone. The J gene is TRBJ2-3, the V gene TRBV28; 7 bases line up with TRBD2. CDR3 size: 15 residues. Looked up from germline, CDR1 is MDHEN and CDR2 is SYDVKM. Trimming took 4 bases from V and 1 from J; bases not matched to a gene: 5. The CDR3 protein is CASSSLAGRTDTQYF. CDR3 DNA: TGTGCCAGCAGTTCGTTAGCGGGCCGCACAGATACGCAGTATTTT. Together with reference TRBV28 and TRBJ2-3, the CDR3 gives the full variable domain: DVKVTQSSRYLVKRTGEKVFLECVQDMDHENMFWYRQDPGLGLRLIYFSYDVKMKEKGDIPEGYSVSREKKERFSLILESASTNQTSMYLCASSSLAGRTDTQYFGPGTRLTVL.

CDR3 sequence: CASSIGTTGNTIYF. Written as DNA, the CDR3 is TGTGCCAGCAGCATTGGGACAACTGGAAACACCATATATTTT. The rearrangement links TRBV7-8 to TRBJ1-3; tentative D call: TRBD1 (6 bases). V shed 5 bases and J shed 2 bases, with 10 bases lying between them. The CDR3 has 14 residues. CDR1 SGHVS and CDR2 FQNEAQ come from the germline V gene.

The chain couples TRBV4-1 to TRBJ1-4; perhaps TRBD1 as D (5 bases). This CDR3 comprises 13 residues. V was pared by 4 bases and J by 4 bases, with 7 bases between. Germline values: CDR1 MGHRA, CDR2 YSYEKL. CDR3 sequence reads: CASSLGLNEKLFF. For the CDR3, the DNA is TGCGCCAGCAGCCTGGGGCTTAATGAAAAACTGTTTTTT.

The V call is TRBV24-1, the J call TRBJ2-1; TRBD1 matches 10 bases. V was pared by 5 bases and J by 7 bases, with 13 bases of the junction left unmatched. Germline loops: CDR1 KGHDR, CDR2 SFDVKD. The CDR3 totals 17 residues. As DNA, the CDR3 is TGTGCCACCAGTGTAAGGCAGACAGGGGGCACGGGTAATGAGCAGTTCTTC. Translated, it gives CATSVRQTGGTGNEQFF.

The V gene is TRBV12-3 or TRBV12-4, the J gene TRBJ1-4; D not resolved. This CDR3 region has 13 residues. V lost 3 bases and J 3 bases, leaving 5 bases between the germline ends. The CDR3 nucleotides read TGTGCCAGCAGTTTTGAGGCTAATGAAAAACTGTTTTTT. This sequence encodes CASSFEANEKLFF.